This T cell receptor beta chain was recovered during a study of T cells in localized non-small cell lung cancer. The method was immunoSEQ multiplex PCR; TCRdb's version includes in-frame clones alone and lacks a portion of them. The data hold some 20,000 clones, with approximately 90% observed a single time. The CDR3 loop spans 17 amino acids. Germline V gives CDR1 LGHNA, CDR2 YSLEER. The ends lost 0 bases at V and 1 base at J; junction bases unmatched: 7. This TCR was sampled from a woman aged 40-69 years with stage I lung adenocarcinoma. V gene TRBV4-3 combines with J gene TRBJ2-3, with 7 bases fitting TRBD2. The input for sequencing was peripheral blood, taken before any cancer treatment. In DNA, the CDR3 is TGCGCCAGCAGCCAAGATCCGGGCGGGAGAGGCACAGATACGCAGTATTTT. Protein product: CASSQDPGGRGTDTQYF.